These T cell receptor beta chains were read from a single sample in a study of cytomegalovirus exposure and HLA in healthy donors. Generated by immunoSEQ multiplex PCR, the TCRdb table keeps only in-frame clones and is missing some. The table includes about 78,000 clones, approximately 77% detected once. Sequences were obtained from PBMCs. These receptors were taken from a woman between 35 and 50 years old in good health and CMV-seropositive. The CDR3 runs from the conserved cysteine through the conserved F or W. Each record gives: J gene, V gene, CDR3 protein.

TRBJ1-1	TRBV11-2	CASSLDWGDWDTEAFF
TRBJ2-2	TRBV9	CASSVGGGGLAYTGELFF
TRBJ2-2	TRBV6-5	CASSNSWETGELFF
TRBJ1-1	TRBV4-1	CASSQVGGLFDTEAFF
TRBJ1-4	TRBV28	CASRLQGLAGGLFF
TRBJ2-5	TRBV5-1	CASSLAAKETQYF
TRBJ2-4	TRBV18	CASSPMTGGENIQYF
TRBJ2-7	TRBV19	CASSIDRSRASYEQYF
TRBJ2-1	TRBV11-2	CASSLDRGPYNEQFF
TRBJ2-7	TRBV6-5	CASSYASDPSYEQYF
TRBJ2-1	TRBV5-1	CASSPGTLDYNEQFF
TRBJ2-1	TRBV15	CATRPMDREYNEQFF
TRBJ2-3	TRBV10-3	CAISEMLGEVNTQYF
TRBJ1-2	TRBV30	CAWSGGGGYTF
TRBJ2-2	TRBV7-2	CASSRQTETGELFF
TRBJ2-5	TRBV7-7	CASTPGAGGSWETQYF
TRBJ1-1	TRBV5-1	CASSLRGPMNTEAFF
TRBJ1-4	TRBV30	CAWSVLREKLFF
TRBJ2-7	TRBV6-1	CASSTRTGGYEQYF
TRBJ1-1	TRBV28	CASSYITGERIGYGEAFF
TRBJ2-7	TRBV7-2	CASSFSGGKDYEQYF
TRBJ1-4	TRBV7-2	CASSRDRVGEKLFF
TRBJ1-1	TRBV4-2	CASSHMNGQGGTEAFF
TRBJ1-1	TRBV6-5	CASSYSPTGAHTEAFF
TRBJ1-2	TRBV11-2	CASRQRRGGRNGYTF
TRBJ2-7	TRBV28	CASSTSGRGNYEQYF
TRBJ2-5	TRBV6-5	CASSYSGTGLQETQYF
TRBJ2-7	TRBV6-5	CASTNVGSSSYEQYF
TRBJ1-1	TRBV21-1	CASRECWARVEAFF
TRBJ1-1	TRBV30	CAWSIELNFEAFF
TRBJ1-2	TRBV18	CASTSPAGGGYGYTF
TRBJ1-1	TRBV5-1	CASSWGGTGYNTEAFF
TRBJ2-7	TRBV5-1	CASSSGTPYSYEQYF
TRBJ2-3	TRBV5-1	CASSLRWGLPDTQYF
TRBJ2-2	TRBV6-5	CASQDRDGFSGELFF
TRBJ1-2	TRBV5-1	CASSLKNQDSFLNYGYTF
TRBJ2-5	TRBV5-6	CASSLTGGETQYF
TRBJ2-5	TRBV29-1	CSGDRVQETQYF
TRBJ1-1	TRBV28	CASSGAGTGGTEAFF
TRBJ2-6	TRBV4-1	CASSQVGGSGANVLTF
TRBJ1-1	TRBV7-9	CASSPGPGGDTEAFF